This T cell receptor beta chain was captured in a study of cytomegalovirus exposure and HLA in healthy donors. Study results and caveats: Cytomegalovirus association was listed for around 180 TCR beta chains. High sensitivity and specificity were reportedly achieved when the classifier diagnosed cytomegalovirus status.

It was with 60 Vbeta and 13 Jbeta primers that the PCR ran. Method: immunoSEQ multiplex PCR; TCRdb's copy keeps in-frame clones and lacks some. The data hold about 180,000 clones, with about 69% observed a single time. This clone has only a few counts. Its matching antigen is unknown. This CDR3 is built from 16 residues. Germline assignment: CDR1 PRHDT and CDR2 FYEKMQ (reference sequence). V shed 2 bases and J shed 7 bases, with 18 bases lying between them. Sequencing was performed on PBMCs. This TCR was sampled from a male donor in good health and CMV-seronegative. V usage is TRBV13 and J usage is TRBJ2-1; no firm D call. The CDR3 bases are TGTGCCAGCAGCTTATTAGTCGGGTCATCCTCAAATGAGCAGTTCTTC. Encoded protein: CASSLLVGSSSNEQFF.